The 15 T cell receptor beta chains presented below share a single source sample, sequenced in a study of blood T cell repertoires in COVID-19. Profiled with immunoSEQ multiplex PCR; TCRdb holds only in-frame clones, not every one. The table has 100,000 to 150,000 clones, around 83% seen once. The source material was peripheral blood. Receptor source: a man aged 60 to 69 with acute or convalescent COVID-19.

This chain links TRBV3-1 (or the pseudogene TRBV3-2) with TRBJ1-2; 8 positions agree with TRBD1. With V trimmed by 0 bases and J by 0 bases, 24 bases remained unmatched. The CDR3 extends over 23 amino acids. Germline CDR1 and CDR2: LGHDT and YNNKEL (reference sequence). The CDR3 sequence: CASSQDLRFPTPGQDETNYGYTF. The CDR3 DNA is TGTGCCAGCAGCCAAGACTTGCGTTTCCCTACACCGGGACAGGACGAAACTAACTATGGCTACACCTTC.

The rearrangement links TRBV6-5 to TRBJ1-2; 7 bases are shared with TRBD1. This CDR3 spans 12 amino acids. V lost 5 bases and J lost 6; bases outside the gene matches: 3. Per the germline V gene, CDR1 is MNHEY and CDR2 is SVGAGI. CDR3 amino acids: CASSQTGNGYTF. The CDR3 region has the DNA TGTGCCAGCAGTCAGACAGGGAATGGCTACACCTTC.

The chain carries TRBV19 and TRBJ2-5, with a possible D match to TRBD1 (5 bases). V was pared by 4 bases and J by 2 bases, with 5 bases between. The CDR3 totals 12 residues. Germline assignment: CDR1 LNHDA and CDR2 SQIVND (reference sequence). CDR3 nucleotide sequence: TGTGCCAGTAGTACAGGGCAAGAGACCCAGTACTTC. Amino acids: CASSTGQETQYF.

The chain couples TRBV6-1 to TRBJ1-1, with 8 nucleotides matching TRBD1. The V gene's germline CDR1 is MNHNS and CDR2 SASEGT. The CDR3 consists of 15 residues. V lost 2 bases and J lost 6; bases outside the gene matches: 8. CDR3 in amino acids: CASSEFPGGVAEAFF. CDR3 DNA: TGTGCCAGCAGTGAATTTCCAGGGGGCGTCGCTGAAGCTTTCTTT.

The chain's CDR3 is CASSPLHTDTQYF. In nucleotides, the CDR3 is TGTGCCAGCTCACCACTCCACACAGATACGCAGTATTTT. J is TRBJ2-3 and V is TRBV18; D gene uncertain. The CDR3 has 13 residues. Deletions cut 1 base from V and 2 bases from J, with 4 bases between. The germline V gene has CDR1 KGHSH and CDR2 LQKENI.

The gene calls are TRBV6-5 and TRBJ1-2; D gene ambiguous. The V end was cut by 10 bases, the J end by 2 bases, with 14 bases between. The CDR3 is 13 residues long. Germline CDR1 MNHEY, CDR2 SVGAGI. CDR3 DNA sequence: TGTGCCACCACCCAAACGGGGAACTATGGCTACACCTTC. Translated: CATTQTGNYGYTF.

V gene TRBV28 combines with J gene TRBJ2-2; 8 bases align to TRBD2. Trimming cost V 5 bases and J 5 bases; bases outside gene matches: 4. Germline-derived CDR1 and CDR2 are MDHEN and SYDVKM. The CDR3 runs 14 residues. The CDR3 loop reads CASSLSGKTGELFF. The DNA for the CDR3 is TGTGCCAGCAGTCTTAGCGGGAAAACCGGGGAGCTGTTTTTT.

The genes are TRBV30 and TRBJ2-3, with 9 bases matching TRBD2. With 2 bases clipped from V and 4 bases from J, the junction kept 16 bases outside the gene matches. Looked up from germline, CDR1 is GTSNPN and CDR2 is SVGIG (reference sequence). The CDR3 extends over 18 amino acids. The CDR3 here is CAWSPLRKASGVPDTQYF. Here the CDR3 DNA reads TGTGCCTGGAGTCCCTTACGTAAGGCTAGCGGGGTACCAGATACGCAGTATTTT.

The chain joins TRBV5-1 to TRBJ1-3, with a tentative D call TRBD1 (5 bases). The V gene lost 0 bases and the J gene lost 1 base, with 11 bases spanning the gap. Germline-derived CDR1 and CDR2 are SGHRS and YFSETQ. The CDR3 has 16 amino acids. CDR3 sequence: CASSLASGASGNTIYF. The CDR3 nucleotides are TGCGCCAGCAGCTTGGCTAGCGGGGCATCTGGAAACACCATATATTTT.

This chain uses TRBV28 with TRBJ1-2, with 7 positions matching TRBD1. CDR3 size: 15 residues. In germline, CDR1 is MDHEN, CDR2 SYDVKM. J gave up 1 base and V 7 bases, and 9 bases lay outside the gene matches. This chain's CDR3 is CASTPMTGFNYGYTF. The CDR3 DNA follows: TGTGCCAGCACCCCCATGACAGGGTTTAACTATGGCTACACCTTC.

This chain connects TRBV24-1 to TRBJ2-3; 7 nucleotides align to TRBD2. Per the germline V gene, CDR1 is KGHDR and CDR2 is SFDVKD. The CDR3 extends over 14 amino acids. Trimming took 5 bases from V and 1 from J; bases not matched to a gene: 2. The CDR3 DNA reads TGTGCCACCAGTGTGAGCGGGGGCACAGATACGCAGTATTTT. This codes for CATSVSGGTDTQYF.

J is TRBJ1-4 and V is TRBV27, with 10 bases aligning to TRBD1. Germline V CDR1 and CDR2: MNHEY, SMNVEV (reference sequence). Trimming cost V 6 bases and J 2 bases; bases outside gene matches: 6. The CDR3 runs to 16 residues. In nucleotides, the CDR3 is TGTGCCAGCAGGGGGACAGGGGAAGGGACTAATGAAAAACTGTTTTTT. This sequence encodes CASRGTGEGTNEKLFF. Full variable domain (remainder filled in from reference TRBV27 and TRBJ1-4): EAQVTQNPRYLITVTGKKLTVTCSQNMNHEYMSWYRQDPGLGLRQIYYSMNVEVTDKGDVPEGYKVSRKEKRNFPLILESPSPNQTSLYFCASRGTGEGTNEKLFFGSGTQLSVL.

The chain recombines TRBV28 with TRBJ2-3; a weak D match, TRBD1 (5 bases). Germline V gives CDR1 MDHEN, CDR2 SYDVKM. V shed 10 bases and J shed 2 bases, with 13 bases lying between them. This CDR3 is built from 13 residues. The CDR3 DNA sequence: TGTGCCACCCTTTCAGGGATCACAGATACGCAGTATTTT. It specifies CATLSGITDTQYF.

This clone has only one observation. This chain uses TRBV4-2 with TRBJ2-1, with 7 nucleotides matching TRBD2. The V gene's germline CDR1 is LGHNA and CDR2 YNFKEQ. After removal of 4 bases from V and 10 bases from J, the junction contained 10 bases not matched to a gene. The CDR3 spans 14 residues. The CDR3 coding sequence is TGTGCCAGCAGCCGGGGGGGACTCGGTCGAGAGCAGTTCTTC. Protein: CASSRGGLGREQFF.

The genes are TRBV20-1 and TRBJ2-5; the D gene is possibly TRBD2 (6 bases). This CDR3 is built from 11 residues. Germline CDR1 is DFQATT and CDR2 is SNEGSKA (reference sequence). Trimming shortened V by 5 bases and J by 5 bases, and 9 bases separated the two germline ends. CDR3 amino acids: CSAGAGETQYF. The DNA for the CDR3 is TGCAGTGCTGGGGCGGGGGAGACCCAGTACTTC.